Following are 7 T cell receptor beta chains from one sample sequenced in a study of shared clonotypes between healthy human individuals. The assay was immunoSEQ multiplex PCR, and TCRdb's table has in-frame clones only and misses some. The sample shows hundreds of thousands of clones, around 75% of them seen only once. Input material: PBMCs. The receptors derive from a woman aged 40 to 50 in good health. Some clones in this sample may be carry-over from other donors' samples.

The J gene is TRBJ1-1, the V gene TRBV28; D remains unclear. CDR3 length equals 12 residues. Deletions cut 2 bases from V and 4 bases from J, with 5 bases between. The germline CDR1 and CDR2 sequences are MDHEN and SYDVKM. The DNA of the CDR3 is TGTGCCAGCAGTTTAGGGAGCACTGAAGCTTTCTTT. This sequence encodes CASSLGSTEAFF. Filled out from reference TRBV28 and TRBJ1-1, the complete variable domain reads DVKVTQSSRYLVKRTGEKVFLECVQDMDHENMFWYRQDPGLGLRLIYFSYDVKMKEKGDIPEGYSVSREKKERFSLILESASTNQTSMYLCASSLGSTEAFFGQGTRLTVV.

The gene calls are TRBV6-5 and TRBJ2-5; D is possibly TRBD1 (5 bases). Germline CDR1 MNHEY, CDR2 SVGAGI. The CDR3 has 13 amino acids. Trimming left V 7 bases short and J 3 bases short, with 12 bases between. The CDR3 coding sequence is TGTGCCAGCACCAAGGGGCGAAAAGAGACCCAGTACTTC. Protein sequence: CASTKGRKETQYF.

Concerning this clone itself: This specimen includes other DNA sequences encoding the same CDR3. The chain joins TRBV5-1 to TRBJ2-5, with D possibly being TRBD2 (6 bases). V shed 0 bases and J shed 5 bases, with 8 bases lying between them. The CDR3 covers 13 residues. Germline lookup yields CDR1 SGHRS and CDR2 YFSETQ. The CDR3 reads CASSLGGGETQYF. CDR3 nucleotides: TGCGCCAGCAGCTTGGGGGGAGGCGAGACCCAGTACTTC.

The chain joins TRBV10-2 to TRBJ2-1, with TRBD2 identical over 8 bases. The CDR3 spans 15 residues. J gave up 4 bases and V 11 bases, and 13 bases lay outside the gene matches. Germline-derived CDR1 and CDR2 are WSHSY and SAAADI. In DNA, the CDR3 is TGCGCCTGTCGGCGGGGGGCCGCGGAGTACAATGAGCAGTTCTTC. Translating gives CACRRGAAEYNEQFF.

CDR3 protein: CASGISPLDPQFF. CDR3 coding DNA: TGTGCCAGCGGCATAAGCCCCCTAGATCCGCAGTTCTTC. The rearrangement links TRBV25-1 to TRBJ2-1, with D unclear. Germline V gene sequence: CDR1 MGHDK, CDR2 SYGVNS. The ends were cut back, 8 bases at V and 12 bases at J, with 20 bases in the middle. The CDR3 spans 13 residues.

Worth noting for this clone: Lacking the conserved final phenylalanine or tryptophan, this CDR3 likely reflects a read error. The limits of the CDR3 on the DNA are not certain, so only TCRdb's listed CDR3 is given. The chain combines TRBV2 with TRBJ2-7; TRBD1 reflects the table's D call only, with no check against the DNA. Germline V gene sequence: CDR1 SNHLY, CDR2 FYNNEI. The length of the CDR3 is 14 amino acids, counting both ends. The chain's CDR3 is CASSHLDRGRFGGK.

CDR3 DNA: TGTGCCAGCAGCCAAGGAGGGACCCTGGGCACTGAAGCTTTCTTT. This codes for CASSQGGTLGTEAFF. The V and J genes are TRBV4-2 and TRBJ1-1, with D possibly matching TRBD1 (5 bases). The CDR3 sequence is 15 residues long. Germline V gene lookup returns CDR1 LGHNA and CDR2 YNFKEQ. The ends were cut back, 1 base at V and 4 bases at J, with 13 bases in the middle.